Reported below is one T cell receptor beta chain. This sample was included in a study of T cell changes during pregnancy in multiple sclerosis. Per germline, CDR1 MNHNS and CDR2 SASEGT. V was shortened by 4 bases and J by 0 bases, with 7 bases between the two germline ends. The CDR3 covers 15 residues. Clones were read by immunoSEQ multiplex PCR, and TCRdb kept only the in-frame ones, dropping some. The sample has approximately 61,000 clones; approximately 88% are singletons. The rearrangement joins TRBV6-1 to TRBJ2-6; D gene ambiguous. The source material was peripheral blood, sampled in the first trimester of pregnancy. This TCR was sampled from a female donor with multiple sclerosis, enrolled in a pregnancy study. In DNA, the CDR3 is TGTGCCAGCAGTGTCTCGCGCTCTGGGGCCAACGTCCTGACTTTC. It encodes CASSVSRSGANVLTF.